This is a list of T cell receptor beta chains from one sample in a study of T cells in Graves' hyperthyroidism and ophthalmopathy. TCRdb reprocessed the multiplex PCR reads via MiXCR and lists one record per CDR3 protein. The sample consists of about 59,000 distinct CDR3 sequences, roughly 58% of them appearing once. Sequencing used blood. These receptors originate from an older woman with Graves' ophthalmopathy. Both conserved end residues are trimmed from each CDR3.

TRBV24-1	TRBJ2-2	ATSDPETGTTGELF
TRBV5-1	TRBJ2-2	ASSLTSGELF
TRBV15	TRBJ2-1	ATSRPMGTYIFNEQF
TRBV12-3/TRBV12-4	TRBJ2-3	ASSFVAGGPDTQY
TRBV3-1	TRBJ2-7	ASSQDTSREY
TRBV19	TRBJ2-7	ASGNRGGEQY
TRBV20-1	TRBJ1-1	SAREVTGNTEAF
TRBV6-1	TRBJ2-1	ASSEGQHNEQF
TRBV20-1	TRBJ1-5	SARDSPPSSNQPQH
TRBV15	TRBJ2-1	ATSRGQSDNEQF
TRBV11-1	TRBJ2-1	ASSVPGKGEQF
TRBV7-9	TRBJ2-7	ASCCSRGCEQH
TRBV7-8	TRBJ2-1	ASGLAAGRGYNEQL
TRBV14	TRBJ2-2	ASSQVTGARTGELF
TRBV20-1	TRBJ2-1	SARDRVFGEQF
TRBV7-2	TRBJ2-5	ASSLLEGQPQY
TRBV19	TRBJ1-5	ASSIGTGGGQPQH
TRBV7-6	TRBJ1-4	ASSLAGGSLGEKLF
TRBV19	TRBJ1-4	ASSPPLGGSNEKLF
TRBV12-3/TRBV12-4	TRBJ2-5	ASSPRTSGGKGQETQY
TRBV3-1	TRBJ2-2	ASSQDLSGELF
TRBV30	TRBJ1-1	AWSLRREAF
TRBV20-1	TRBJ2-7	RVGSPYEQY
TRBV7-3	TRBJ2-7	ASSATGTSGYEQY
TRBV29-1	TRBJ2-1	SVVPGIGLGGSYNEQF
TRBV5-4	TRBJ2-3	ASINRQGGRTDTQY
TRBV20-1	TRBJ2-2	SARGPGSAGELF
TRBV6-2/TRBV6-3	TRBJ2-1	ASKGTGSSYNEQF
TRBV7-3	TRBJ1-2	ASSLMGRGGYT
TRBV9	TRBJ1-1	ASSGGQTQAF
TRBV6-5	TRBJ2-7	ASSTDFEQGGPVGEQY
TRBV4-1	TRBJ2-1	ASSEVGNSYNEQF
TRBV29-1	TRBJ2-1	SAGGTRYNEQF
TRBV6-4	TRBJ2-1	ASSRTGGLNEQF
TRBV6-4	TRBJ1-2	ASRADMGQARGYT
TRBV27	TRBJ1-2	ASSGTGTALYGYT
TRBV2	TRBJ2-7	ARSPPGHELY
TRBV7-2	TRBJ1-4	ASTVVGLGGEKLF
TRBV10-3	TRBJ2-1	AIGTGLYNEQF
TRBV5-5	TRBJ1-6	ASSRGSPNSLLH
TRBV15	TRBJ2-3	ATSRETKTDTQY
TRBV28	TRBJ2-5	ASSSPVGGKETQY
TRBV12-3/TRBV12-4	TRBJ2-7	ASSPTVLNEQY